This TCR beta chain originates from a study of blood T cell repertoires in COVID-19. Across the whole study: Specimens from acute and convalescent COVID-19 originated in the United States, Italy and Spain. T cells, B-cell-depleted T cells, or PBMCs provided the cDNA or gDNA that served as material.

As handled by the study authors: It was from reference gene primer amplification that nucleated cell counts were estimated. Measured with immunoSEQ multiplex PCR; TCRdb has only the in-frame clones, and not every one. From that table come the V and J calls and clone size; the DNA was used to work out D and trimming. Among over 50,000 clones listed, 75% to 95% were seen once. After removal of 7 bases from V and 4 bases from J, the junction contained 5 bases not matched to a gene. The CDR3 sequence is 13 residues long. Germline-derived CDR1 and CDR2 are SQVTM and ANQGSEA. The receptor comes from a man in his fifties with active COVID-19. Source material: peripheral blood. This chain connects TRBV29-1 to TRBJ1-3; 9 bases map to TRBD1. This chain's CDR3 is CSAGGTGGNTIYF. The CDR3 DNA sequence: TGCAGCGCCGGAGGGACAGGGGGAAACACCATATATTTT.